The clone carrying this TCR beta chain came up many times. Its target is unknown. Germline CDR1 is SGHTA and CDR2 is FQGNSA. After removal of 6 bases from V and 2 bases from J, the junction contained 7 bases not matched to a gene. The CDR3 has 14 residues. The sample is drawn from a study of CD8 T cells in ankylosing spondylitis. Study results and limitations: Characteristic, it appeared, of ankylosing spondylitis blood was a TCR beta motif of fewer than 10 highly homologous variants. The authors reported significant enrichment of disease-linked clones in matched ankylosing spondylitis synovial fluid.

One entry per CDR3 protein, called by TCRdb with MiXCR from the 5' RACE reads. This sample has 750,000 to 850,000 distinct CDR3 sequences, with 10% to 15% found just once. This clonotype originated in a male donor with ankylosing spondylitis. The sample taken for sequencing was blood, either unsorted or a sorted T cell fraction (not recorded which). J is TRBJ2-7 and V is TRBV7-2, with TRBD1 identical over 7 bases. For the CDR3, the DNA is TGTGCCAGCAGTTATCGACAGGGTACCTACGAGCAGTACTTC. It specifies CASSYRQGTYEQYF. The variable domain in full, with the rest retrieved from reference TRBV7-2 and TRBJ2-7, is GAGVSQSPSNKVTEKGKDVELRCDPISGHTALYWYRQSLGQGLEFLIYFQGNSAPDKSGLPSDRFSAERTGGSVSTLTIQRTQQEDSAVYLCASSYRQGTYEQYFGPGTRLTVT.